The source of this T cell receptor (beta chain) is a study of blood T cell repertoires in COVID-19. Study context: Sample material is recorded as cDNA or gDNA derived from T cells, B-cell-depleted T cells, or PBMCs.

This CDR3 comprises 15 residues. Germline CDR1 reads KGHDR; CDR2 reads SFDVKD. The V and J ends lost 2 bases and 11 bases respectively, with 19 bases between them. Sequencing used immunoSEQ multiplex PCR; TCRdb keeps in-frame clones, though not all of them. The sample has about 180,000 clones, 70% to 90% seen once; the top ten hold 11%. The sequenced sample consisted of peripheral blood. The sequence was collected from a human donor with active or convalescent COVID-19. The donor label of this sample is uncertain. The chain has TRBV24-1 and TRBJ2-3; perhaps TRBD1 as D (5 bases). In nucleotides, the CDR3 is TGTGCCACCAGTGATTGGACACGAACACGAAACGAGCAGTATTTT. It is translated as CATSDWTRTRNEQYF.